Presented here are 2 T cell receptor beta chains from one specimen sequenced in a study of blood T cells in healthy people across ages. Primers used in a second PCR of roughly 6 to 11 cycles were a sample-barcoded 5' primer and a J-beta primer mix. From the 5' RACE reads, TCRdb called clonotypes with MiXCR, one entry per CDR3 protein. The sample has 790,000 or so distinct CDR3 sequences; 56% are singletons. The specimen was blood. These receptor sequences come from a man aged 35 to 55 in good health.

This clonotype was recorded a few times. The chain carries TRBV9 and TRBJ2-6; 11 nucleotides line up with TRBD2. V shed 0 bases, J shed 0 bases, and the junction held 5 bases outside the gene matches. From germline, CDR1 is SGDLS and CDR2 YYNGEE. The CDR3 is made up of 19 amino acids. The CDR3 DNA reads as TGTGCCAGCAGCGTAGCGACTAGCGGGATTGGCTCTGGGGCCAACGTCCTGACTTTC. Its protein product is CASSVATSGIGSGANVLTF.

The CDR3 sequence is CSARKDRGAVGNQPQHF. The CDR3 nucleotides are TGCAGTGCTAGAAAGGACAGGGGAGCTGTCGGCAATCAGCCCCAGCATTTT. The V and J genes are TRBV20-1 and TRBJ1-5; 9 nucleotides match TRBD1. The ends lost 2 bases at V and 2 bases at J; junction bases unmatched: 10. CDR3 size: 17 residues. Germline CDR1 is DFQATT and CDR2 is SNEGSKA (reference sequence).